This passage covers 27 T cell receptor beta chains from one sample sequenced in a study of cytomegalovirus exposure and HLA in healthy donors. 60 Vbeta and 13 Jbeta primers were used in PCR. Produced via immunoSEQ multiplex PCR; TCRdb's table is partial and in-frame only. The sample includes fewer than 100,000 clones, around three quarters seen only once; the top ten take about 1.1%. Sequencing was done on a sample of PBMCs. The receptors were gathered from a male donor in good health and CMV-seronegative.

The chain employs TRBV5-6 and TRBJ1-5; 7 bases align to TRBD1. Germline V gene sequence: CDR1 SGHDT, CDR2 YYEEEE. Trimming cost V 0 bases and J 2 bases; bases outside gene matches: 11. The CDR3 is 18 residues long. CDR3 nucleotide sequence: TGTGCCAGCAGCTTGGCCAAAGGGGGCGCAAAGGGCAATCAGCCCCAGCATTTT. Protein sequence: CASSLAKGGAKGNQPQHF.

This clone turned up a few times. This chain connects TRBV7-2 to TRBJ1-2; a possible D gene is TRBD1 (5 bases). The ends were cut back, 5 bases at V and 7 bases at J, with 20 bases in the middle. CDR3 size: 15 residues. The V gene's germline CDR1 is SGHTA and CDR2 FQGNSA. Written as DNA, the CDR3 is TGTGCCAGCAGCACTTCGACGACAGCGTCCCCTGGCTACACCTTC. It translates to CASSTSTTASPGYTF. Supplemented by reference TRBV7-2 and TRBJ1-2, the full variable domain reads GAGVSQSPSNKVTEKGKDVELRCDPISGHTALYWYRQSLGQGLEFLIYFQGNSAPDKSGLPSDRFSAERTGGSVSTLTIQRTQQEDSAVYLCASSTSTTASPGYTFGSGTRLTVV.

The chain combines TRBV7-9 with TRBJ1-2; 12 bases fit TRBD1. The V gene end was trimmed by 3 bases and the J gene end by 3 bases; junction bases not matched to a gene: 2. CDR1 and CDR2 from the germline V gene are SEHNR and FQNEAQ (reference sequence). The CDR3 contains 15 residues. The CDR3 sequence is CASSFGTGGDYGYTF. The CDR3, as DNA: TGTGCCAGCAGCTTCGGGACAGGGGGCGACTATGGCTACACCTTC.

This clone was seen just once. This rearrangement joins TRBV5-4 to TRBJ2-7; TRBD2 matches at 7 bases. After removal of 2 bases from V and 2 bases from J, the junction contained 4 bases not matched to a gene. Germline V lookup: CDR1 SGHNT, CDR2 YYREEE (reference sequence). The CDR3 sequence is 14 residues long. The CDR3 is CASSFMGGAYEQYF. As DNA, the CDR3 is TGTGCCAGCAGCTTCATGGGGGGGGCCTACGAGCAGTACTTC.

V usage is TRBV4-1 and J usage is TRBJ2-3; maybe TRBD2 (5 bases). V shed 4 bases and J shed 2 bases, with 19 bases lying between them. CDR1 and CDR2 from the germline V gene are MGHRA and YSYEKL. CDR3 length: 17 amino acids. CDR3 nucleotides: TGCGCCAGCAGCCCCCCCTATACGGGATTAATCACAGATACGCAGTATTTT. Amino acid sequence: CASSPPYTGLITDTQYF.

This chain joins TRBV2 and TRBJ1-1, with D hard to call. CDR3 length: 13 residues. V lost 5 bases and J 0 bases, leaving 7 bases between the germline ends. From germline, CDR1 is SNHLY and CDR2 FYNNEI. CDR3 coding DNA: TGTGCCAGCAGTACAGTAATGAACACTGAAGCTTTCTTT. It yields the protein CASSTVMNTEAFF.

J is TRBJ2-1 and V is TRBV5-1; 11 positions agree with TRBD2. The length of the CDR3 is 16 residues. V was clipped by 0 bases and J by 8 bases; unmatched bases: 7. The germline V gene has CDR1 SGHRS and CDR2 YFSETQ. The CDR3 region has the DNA TGCGCCAGCAGCTTGGCCTTAGCGGGAGGGCCGGATGAGCAGTTCTTC. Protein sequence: CASSLALAGGPDEQFF.

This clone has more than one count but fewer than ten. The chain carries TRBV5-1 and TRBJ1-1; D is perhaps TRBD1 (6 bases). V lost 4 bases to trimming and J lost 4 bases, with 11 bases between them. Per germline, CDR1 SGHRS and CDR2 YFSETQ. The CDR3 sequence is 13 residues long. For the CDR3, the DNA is TGCGCCAGCAGCATACAGGGTCGCACTGAAGCTTTCTTT. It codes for CASSIQGRTEAFF. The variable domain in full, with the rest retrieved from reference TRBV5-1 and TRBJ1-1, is KAGVTQTPRYLIKTRGQQVTLSCSPISGHRSVSWYQQTPGQGLQFLFEYFSETQRNKGNFPGRFSGRQFSNSRSEMNVSTLELGDSALYLCASSIQGRTEAFFGQGTRLTVV.

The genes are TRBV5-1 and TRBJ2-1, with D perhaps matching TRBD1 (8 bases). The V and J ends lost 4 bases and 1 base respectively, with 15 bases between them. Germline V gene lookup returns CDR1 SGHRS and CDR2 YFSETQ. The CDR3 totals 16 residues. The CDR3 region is CASSDDRGGSYNEQFF. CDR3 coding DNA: TGCGCCAGCAGCGACGACAGGGGAGGGTCCTACAATGAGCAGTTCTTC. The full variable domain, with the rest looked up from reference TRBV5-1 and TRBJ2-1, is KAGVTQTPRYLIKTRGQQVTLSCSPISGHRSVSWYQQTPGQGLQFLFEYFSETQRNKGNFPGRFSGRQFSNSRSEMNVSTLELGDSALYLCASSDDRGGSYNEQFFGPGTRLTVL.

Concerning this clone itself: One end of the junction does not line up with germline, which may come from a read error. CDR3 protein: CASSTGVSPLNF. The CDR3 bases are TGTGCCAGCAGCACAGGGGTTTCACCCCTCAACTTT. The chain combines TRBV6-5 with TRBJ1-6, with TRBD1 matching 7 bases. CDR1 is MNHEY, CDR2 SVGAGI, per germline. The CDR3 covers 12 residues.

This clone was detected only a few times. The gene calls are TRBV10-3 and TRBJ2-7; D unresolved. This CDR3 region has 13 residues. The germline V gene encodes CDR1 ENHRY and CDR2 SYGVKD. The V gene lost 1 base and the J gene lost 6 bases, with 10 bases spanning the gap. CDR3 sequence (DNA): TGTGCCATCAGTGAGTTCGAGCTAGGCGAGCAGTACTTC. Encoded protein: CAISEFELGEQYF.

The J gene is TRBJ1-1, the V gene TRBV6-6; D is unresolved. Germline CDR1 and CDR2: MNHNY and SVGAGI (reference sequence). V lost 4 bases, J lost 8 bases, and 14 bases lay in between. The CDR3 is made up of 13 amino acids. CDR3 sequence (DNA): TGTGCCAGCAGTTGGGCGGGCCCAAGAGAAGCTTTCTTT. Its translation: CASSWAGPREAFF.

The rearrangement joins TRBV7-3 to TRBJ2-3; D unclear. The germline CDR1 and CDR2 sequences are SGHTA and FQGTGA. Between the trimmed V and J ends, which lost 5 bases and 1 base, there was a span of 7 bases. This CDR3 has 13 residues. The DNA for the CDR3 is TGTGCCAGCAGCCGGGTAGGCACAGATACGCAGTATTTT. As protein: CASSRVGTDTQYF.

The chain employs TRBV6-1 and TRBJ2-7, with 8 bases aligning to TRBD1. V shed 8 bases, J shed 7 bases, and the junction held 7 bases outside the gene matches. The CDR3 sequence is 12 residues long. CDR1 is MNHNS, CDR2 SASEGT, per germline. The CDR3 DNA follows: TGTGCCAGCGCCGGGACAGGTACGGAGCAGTACTTC. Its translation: CASAGTGTEQYF.

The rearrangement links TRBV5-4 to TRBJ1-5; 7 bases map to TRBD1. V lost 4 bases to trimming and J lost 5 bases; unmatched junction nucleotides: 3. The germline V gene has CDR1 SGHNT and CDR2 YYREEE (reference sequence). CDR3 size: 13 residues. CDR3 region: CASSPGTDQPQHF. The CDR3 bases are TGTGCCAGCAGCCCCGGGACAGATCAGCCCCAGCATTTT.

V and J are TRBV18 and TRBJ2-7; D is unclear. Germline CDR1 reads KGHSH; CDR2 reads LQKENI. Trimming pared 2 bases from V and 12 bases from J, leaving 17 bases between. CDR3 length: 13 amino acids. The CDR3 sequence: CASSPGRNGSPYF. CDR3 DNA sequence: TGTGCCAGCTCACCAGGGCGTAATGGGTCCCCGTACTTC.

The CDR3, as DNA: TGTGCCAGCTCACCACCTTACCGCGACACCAAATATCACAATGAGCAGTTCTTC. Protein: CASSPPYRDTKYHNEQFF. V usage is TRBV18 and J usage is TRBJ2-1, with D hard to call. The V end was cut by 0 bases, the J end by 5 bases, with 20 bases between. Germline CDR1 KGHSH, CDR2 LQKENI. The CDR3 spans 18 residues.

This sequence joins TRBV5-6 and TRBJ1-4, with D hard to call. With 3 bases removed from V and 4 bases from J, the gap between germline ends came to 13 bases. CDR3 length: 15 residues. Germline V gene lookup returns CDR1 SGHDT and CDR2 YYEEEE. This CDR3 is CASSSGDYGNEKLFF. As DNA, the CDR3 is TGTGCCAGCAGCTCCGGGGATTACGGTAATGAAAAACTGTTTTTT.

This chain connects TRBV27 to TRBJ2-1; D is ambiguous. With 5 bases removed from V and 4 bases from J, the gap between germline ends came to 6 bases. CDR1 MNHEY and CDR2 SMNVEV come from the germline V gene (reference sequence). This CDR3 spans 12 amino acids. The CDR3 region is CASSPGYNEQFF. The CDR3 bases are TGTGCCAGCAGTCCCGGGTACAATGAGCAGTTCTTC.

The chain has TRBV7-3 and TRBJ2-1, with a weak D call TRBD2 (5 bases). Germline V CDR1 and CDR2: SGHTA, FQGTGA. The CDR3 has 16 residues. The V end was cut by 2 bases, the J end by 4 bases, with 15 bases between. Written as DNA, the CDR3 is TGTGCCAGCAGCTTATACCCCGGGATGTCTTACAATGAGCAGTTCTTC. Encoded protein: CASSLYPGMSYNEQFF. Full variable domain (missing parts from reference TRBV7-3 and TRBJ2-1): GAGVSQTPSNKVTEKGKYVELRCDPISGHTALYWYRQSLGQGPEFLIYFQGTGAADDSGLPNDRFFAVRPEGSVSTLKIQRTERGDSAVYLCASSLYPGMSYNEQFFGPGTRLTVL.

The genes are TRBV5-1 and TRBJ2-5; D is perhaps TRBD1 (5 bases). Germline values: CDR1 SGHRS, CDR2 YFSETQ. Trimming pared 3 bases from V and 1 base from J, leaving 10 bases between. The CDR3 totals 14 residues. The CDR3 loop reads CASSSFDSQETQYF. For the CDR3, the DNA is TGCGCCAGCAGCTCCTTCGACAGCCAAGAGACCCAGTACTTC.

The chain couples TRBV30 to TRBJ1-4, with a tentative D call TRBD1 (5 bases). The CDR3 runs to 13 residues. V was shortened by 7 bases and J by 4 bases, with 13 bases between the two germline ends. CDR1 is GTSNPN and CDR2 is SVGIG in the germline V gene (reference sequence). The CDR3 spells CASSGHRNEKLFF. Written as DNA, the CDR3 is TGTGCCTCTAGCGGACACCGTAATGAAAAACTGTTTTTT.

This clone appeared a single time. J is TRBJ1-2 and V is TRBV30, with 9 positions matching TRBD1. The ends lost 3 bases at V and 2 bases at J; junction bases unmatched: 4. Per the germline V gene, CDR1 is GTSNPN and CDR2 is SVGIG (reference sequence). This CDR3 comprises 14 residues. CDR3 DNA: TGTGCCTGGAGGAGAGGACAGGGGAACTATGGCTACACCTTC. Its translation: CAWRRGQGNYGYTF.

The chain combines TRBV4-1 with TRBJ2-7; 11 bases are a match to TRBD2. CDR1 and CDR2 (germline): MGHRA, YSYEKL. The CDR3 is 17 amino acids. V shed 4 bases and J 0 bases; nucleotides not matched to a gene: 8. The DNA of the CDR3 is TGCGCCAGCAGCCGGGTTTTAGCGGGGGGGCTCTCCTACGAGCAGTACTTC. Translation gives CASSRVLAGGLSYEQYF.

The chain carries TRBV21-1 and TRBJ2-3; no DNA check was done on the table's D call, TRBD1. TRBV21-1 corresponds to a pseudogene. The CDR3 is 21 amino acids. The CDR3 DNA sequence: TGTGCCAGCAGCAAAGCAGATGGGCGGGACAGGGTCATCAGCGGCACAGATACGCAGTATTTT. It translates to CASSKADGRDRVISGTDTQYF.

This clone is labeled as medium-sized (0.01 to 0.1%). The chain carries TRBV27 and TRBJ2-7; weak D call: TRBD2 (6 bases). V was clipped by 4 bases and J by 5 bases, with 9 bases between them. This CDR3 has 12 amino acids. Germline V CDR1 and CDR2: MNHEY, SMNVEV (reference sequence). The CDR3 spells CASSWSGDEQYF. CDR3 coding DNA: TGTGCCAGCAGTTGGTCGGGGGACGAGCAGTACTTC.

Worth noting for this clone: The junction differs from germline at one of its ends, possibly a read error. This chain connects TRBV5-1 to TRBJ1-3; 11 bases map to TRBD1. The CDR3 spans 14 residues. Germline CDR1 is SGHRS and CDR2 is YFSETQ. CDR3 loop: CAGSKGQGENTIYF. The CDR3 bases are TGCGCCGGCAGCAAGGGACAGGGGGAGAACACCATATATTTT.